The 30 T cell receptor beta chains reported below all come from one sample, sequenced in a study of CD4 T cells in relation to SARS-CoV-2 and coronaviruses (dated by TCRdb to the early 2020s). Library method: the immunoSEQ multiplex PCR assay. Imported from immuneACCESS, the table was reduced by TCRdb to in-frame sequences with V and J called. These copies leave out some clones; in studies compared against another copy, an unresolved V gene accounts for under half, and the cause of the remainder is not known. This sample comprises around 34,000 clones, 60% to 80% of them detected only once. Together, the top ten hold approximately 20% of the sample. Their cognate antigens are unknown. What was sequenced was memory CD4+ T cells from PBMCs, cultured in vitro. This specimen's cell subset or site label, interpreted: memory (non-naive) CD4+ T cells. Every receptor here comes from an adult with COVID-19.

The chain carries TRBV7-2 and TRBJ2-1, with D possibly TRBD2 on 7 matching bases. The CDR3 contains 19 residues. Trimming removed 2 bases from V and 4 bases from J, with 24 bases in between. Germline CDR1 SGHTA, CDR2 FQGNSA. The CDR3 DNA reads TGTGCCAGCAGCTTACGGGGACAAGCGGGGTTCCTGAAATACAATGAGCAGTTCTTC. This gives the protein CASSLRGQAGFLKYNEQFF.

The chain has TRBV14 and TRBJ2-5; D is perhaps TRBD2 (6 bases). The CDR3 totals 17 residues. With 0 bases removed from V and 0 bases from J, the gap between germline ends came to 14 bases. The germline V gene has CDR1 SGHDN and CDR2 FVKESK. Here the CDR3 reads CASSQETSRPYQETQYF. CDR3 coding DNA: TGTGCCAGCAGCCAAGAAACTAGCCGCCCGTACCAAGAGACCCAGTACTTC.

The J gene is TRBJ2-5, the V gene TRBV5-6; D is ambiguous. With 4 bases removed from V and 5 bases from J, the gap between germline ends came to 18 bases. CDR1 is SGHDT and CDR2 is YYEEEE in the germline V gene. The CDR3 consists of 15 residues. The CDR3 loop is CASSPFQGNRETQYF. The CDR3 nucleotides read TGTGCCAGCAGCCCTTTCCAAGGGAATCGGGAGACCCAGTACTTC.

The V gene is TRBV20-1, the J gene TRBJ1-1; perhaps TRBD1 as D (6 bases). CDR1 and CDR2 (germline): DFQATT, SNEGSKA (reference sequence). Between the trimmed V and J ends, which lost 3 bases and 5 bases, there was a span of 10 bases. The length of the CDR3 is 12 residues. CDR3 protein: CSASTGRTEAFF. The CDR3 DNA follows: TGCAGTGCTAGTACAGGGAGAACTGAAGCTTTCTTT.

The genes are TRBV3-1 (or the pseudogene TRBV3-2) and TRBJ1-6; weak D call: TRBD1 (6 bases). This CDR3 comprises 14 residues. Trimming removed 5 bases from V and 7 bases from J, with 12 bases in between. Germline-derived CDR1 and CDR2 are LGHDT and YNNKEL (reference sequence). The CDR3 sequence: CASSYGQRNSPLHF. Here the CDR3 DNA reads TGTGCCAGCAGCTACGGACAGAGAAATTCACCCCTCCACTTT.

The chain couples TRBV6-5 to TRBJ2-1; 7 bases map to TRBD2. The CDR3 loop spans 15 amino acids. Germline CDR1 MNHEY, CDR2 SVGAGI. After removal of 7 bases from V and 10 bases from J, the junction contained 16 bases not matched to a gene. The CDR3 DNA sequence: TGTGCCAGCACCCGTCCCGTCCTAGAGGGAGGGGAGCAGTTCTTC. As protein: CASTRPVLEGGEQFF.

The V and J genes are TRBV5-1 and TRBJ2-2; D gene unclear. Trimming stripped 1 base from V and 0 bases from J, with 4 bases between. The CDR3 length is 14 residues. The germline V gene has CDR1 SGHRS and CDR2 YFSETQ. The CDR3 coding sequence is TGCGCCAGCAGCTTGCAGTCGAACACCGGGGAGCTGTTTTTT. Translated: CASSLQSNTGELFF.

The chain recombines TRBV6-1 with TRBJ2-7; possible D gene TRBD2, 5 bases. The CDR3 sequence is 15 residues long. V was clipped by 2 bases and J by 2 bases, with 13 bases between them. Germline CDR1 MNHNS, CDR2 SASEGT. The CDR3 loop reads CASSENRRRTYEQYF. The CDR3 DNA is TGTGCCAGCAGTGAAAATAGGCGGAGGACCTACGAGCAGTACTTC.

The V call is TRBV19, the J call TRBJ1-4, with unresolved D. The germline V and J ends were trimmed by 3 bases and 6 bases, with 8 bases remaining between them. CDR3 length: 13 residues. From germline, CDR1 is LNHDA and CDR2 SQIVND (reference sequence). The CDR3 loop is CASSIDWDEKLFF. In DNA form, the CDR3 reads TGTGCCAGTAGTATCGACTGGGATGAAAAACTGTTTTTT.

This rearrangement joins TRBV6-6 to TRBJ2-1; the match to TRBD2 covers 10 bases. The J segment lost 4 bases and the V segment lost 3 bases, leaving 6 bases of the junction unmatched. There are 16 residues in the CDR3. Germline assignment: CDR1 MNHNY and CDR2 SVGAGI (reference sequence). CDR3 amino acids: CASSYLAGGVYNEQFF. CDR3 nucleotides: TGTGCCAGCAGTTATTTAGCGGGAGGTGTTTACAATGAGCAGTTCTTC.

The chain links TRBV6-5 to TRBJ1-4; D is unresolved. Germline CDR1 and CDR2: MNHEY and SVGAGI. With 7 bases removed from V and 5 bases from J, the gap between germline ends came to 17 bases. The CDR3 totals 15 residues. The CDR3 sequence is CASTRQVGGNEKLFF. CDR3 sequence (DNA): TGTGCCAGCACCCGGCAGGTCGGTGGAAATGAAAAACTGTTTTTT.

This chain joins TRBV5-4 and TRBJ2-3; 9 nucleotides line up with TRBD2. V gave up 4 bases and J gave up 2 bases; unmatched junction bases: 11. The CDR3 has 17 amino acids. Germline V gene data show CDR1 as SGHNT and CDR2 as YYREEE (reference sequence). In DNA, the CDR3 is TGTGCCAGCAGCGGGGGTAGCGGGAGAGCGATCACAGATACGCAGTATTTT. Translated, it gives CASSGGSGRAITDTQYF.

V is TRBV4-1 and J is TRBJ2-3, with 9 nucleotides matching TRBD2. The V gene end was trimmed by 0 bases and the J gene end by 1 base; junction bases not matched to a gene: 8. Germline V lookup: CDR1 MGHRA, CDR2 YSYEKL. The CDR3 has 18 residues. CDR3 coding DNA: TGCGCCAGCAGCCAAGAAACCACAAGCGGGAGGCGCACAGATACGCAGTATTTT. As protein: CASSQETTSGRRTDTQYF.

The chain recombines TRBV28 with TRBJ1-5, with TRBD1 identical over 7 bases. The germline V gene encodes CDR1 MDHEN and CDR2 SYDVKM. After removal of 5 bases from V and 10 bases from J, the junction contained 8 bases not matched to a gene. This CDR3 is built from 13 residues. The CDR3 nucleotides read TGTGCCAGCAGTCCAACCCGACAGGGACCCCAGCATTTT. This translates into CASSPTRQGPQHF.

The CDR3 region is CASRKQGAFYNEQFF. The CDR3 DNA sequence: TGTGCCAGCAGAAAGCAGGGGGCTTTCTACAATGAGCAGTTCTTC. V is TRBV6-6 and J is TRBJ2-1; 8 bases line up with TRBD1. Germline V gives CDR1 MNHNY, CDR2 SVGAGI (reference sequence). Trimming at V came to 6 bases and at J to 3 bases, leaving 7 bases not matched to a gene. The CDR3 is 15 residues long.

The chain employs TRBV28 and TRBJ2-1; D may be TRBD2 (5 bases). Trimming took 7 bases from V and 8 from J, leaving 18 bases between them. The V gene's germline CDR1 is MDHEN and CDR2 SYDVKM. The CDR3 runs 14 residues. CDR3 in DNA: TGTGCCAGCACCCGCCTCGAGGGTCCCGATGAGCAGTTCTTC. Translating it yields CASTRLEGPDEQFF.

The chain combines TRBV5-4 with TRBJ2-1; 7 nucleotides match TRBD2. With 2 bases clipped from V and 7 bases from J, the junction kept 15 bases outside the gene matches. The germline V gene has CDR1 SGHNT and CDR2 YYREEE (reference sequence). This CDR3 contains 17 residues. The CDR3 nucleotides read TGTGCCAGCAGCTTTAGGGTGGGGGGGGTTATGAGGAATGAGCAGTTCTTC. Encoded protein: CASSFRVGGVMRNEQFF.

The V and J genes are TRBV6-5 and TRBJ1-2; D remains ambiguous. This CDR3 is built from 16 residues. Trimming pared 0 bases from V and 0 bases from J, leaving 11 bases between. The germline CDR1 and CDR2 sequences are MNHEY and SVGAGI. CDR3 region: CASSYSGGFTNYGYTF. The CDR3 DNA sequence: TGTGCCAGCAGTTACTCGGGCGGATTTACTAACTATGGCTACACCTTC.

The genes are TRBV5-4 and TRBJ1-1; 10 bases match TRBD1. The V segment lost 9 bases and the J segment 1 base; nucleotides outside the gene matches: 6. This CDR3 region has 14 residues. Germline-derived CDR1 and CDR2 are SGHNT and YYREEE (reference sequence). CDR3: CATRQGAQNTEAFF. The DNA of the CDR3 is TGTGCCACCCGACAGGGGGCGCAGAACACTGAAGCTTTCTTT.

The chain combines TRBV7-9 with TRBJ2-1; 8 bases are shared with TRBD2. V was pared by 2 bases and J by 9 bases, with 6 bases of the junction left unmatched. Germline V gives CDR1 SEHNR, CDR2 FQNEAQ (reference sequence). The CDR3 contains 14 residues. Written as DNA, the CDR3 is TGTGCCAGCAGCTTACTTGCGGGAGGTGGTGAGCAGTTCTTC. Translating gives CASSLLAGGGEQFF.

The V and J genes are TRBV4-3 and TRBJ2-7; D not resolved. The CDR3 loop spans 15 amino acids. V shed 0 bases and J shed 2 bases, with 11 bases lying between them. From germline, CDR1 is LGHNA and CDR2 YSLEER. CDR3 coding DNA: TGCGCCAGCAGCCAAGATCGGAGCCCCACCTACGAGCAGTACTTC. The encoded protein is CASSQDRSPTYEQYF.

This chain links TRBV19 with TRBJ2-5; 8 bases line up with TRBD2. The CDR3 spans 15 residues. In germline, CDR1 is LNHDA, CDR2 SQIVND (reference sequence). J gave up 7 bases and V 0 bases, and 7 bases lay outside the gene matches. CDR3 region: CASSIEASGRGTQYF. The CDR3 region has the DNA TGTGCCAGTAGTATAGAGGCTAGCGGGCGGGGGACCCAGTACTTC.

This rearrangement joins TRBV5-5 to TRBJ2-3; 15 nucleotides agree with TRBD2. Germline V lookup: CDR1 SGHKS, CDR2 YYEKEE (reference sequence). Unmatched junction bases numbered 8, after V lost 3 bases and J lost 3 bases. The length of the CDR3 is 18 residues. The chain's CDR3 is CASSWGLAGGRGTDTQYF. As DNA, the CDR3 is TGTGCCAGCAGCTGGGGACTAGCGGGAGGACGAGGGACAGATACGCAGTATTTT.

This clone showed up just a few times. The chain has TRBV30 and TRBJ2-7; D is possibly TRBD2 (5 bases). The ends were cut back, 2 bases at V and 0 bases at J, with 17 bases in the middle. CDR3 length: 16 amino acids. The germline gives CDR1 GTSNPN, CDR2 SVGIG (reference sequence). The CDR3 DNA is TGTGCCTGGAGTCGAGGCCTTAGCGCTAGCTCCTACGAGCAGTACTTC. Translating gives CAWSRGLSASSYEQYF.

CDR3 DNA: TGTGCCAGCAGTTACTCGATAGCCAGGGGGTACGAGCAGTACTTC. Translating gives CASSYSIARGYEQYF. The chain carries TRBV6-2 or TRBV6-3 and TRBJ2-7, with TRBD1 matching over 7 bases. CDR1 MNHEY and CDR2 SVGEGT come from the germline V gene. The CDR3 extends over 15 amino acids. J was trimmed by 4 bases and V by 0 bases; bases with no gene match: 6.

V is TRBV7-9 and J is TRBJ2-1, with D unclear. The V and J ends lost 2 bases and 11 bases respectively, with 7 bases between them. CDR3 size: 11 residues. The V gene's germline CDR1 is SEHNR and CDR2 FQNEAQ (reference sequence). CDR3 loop: CASSLKLKQFF. CDR3 nucleotide sequence: TGTGCCAGCAGCTTAAAGTTAAAGCAGTTCTTC.

This clone appeared once. This chain connects TRBV6-4 to TRBJ2-7; 7 positions match TRBD1. The germline CDR1 and CDR2 sequences are MRHNA and SNTAGT. Germline trimming cut 0 bases from V and 6 bases from J; bases unmatched to any gene: 14. CDR3 length equals 17 residues. The CDR3 DNA reads as TGTGCCAGCAGTGACTCAGGAAGGGGACAGCTTACCGGCGAGCAGTACTTC. It yields the protein CASSDSGRGQLTGEQYF.

The chain recombines TRBV10-3 with TRBJ2-5, with 7 bases that match TRBD2. Losses at the gene ends were 6 bases for V and 4 bases for J; bases not matched to a gene: 5. Germline values: CDR1 ENHRY, CDR2 SYGVKD. The CDR3 sequence is 13 residues long. The CDR3 here is CAIRDAGAETQYF. In nucleotides, the CDR3 is TGTGCCATCAGGGACGCGGGAGCAGAGACCCAGTACTTC.

In the case of this clone: In the same sample, other DNA sequences code for this CDR3. V and J are TRBV28 and TRBJ2-1; 8 positions match TRBD2. The CDR3 is 15 amino acids. V trimming: 2 bases; J trimming: 6 bases; junction bases outside the gene matches: 6. Germline V gene data show CDR1 as MDHEN and CDR2 as SYDVKM. The CDR3 nucleotides read TGTGCCAGCAGTTTAGCGGGAGGAGACGTCAATGAGCAGTTCTTC. It codes for CASSLAGGDVNEQFF.

The V gene is TRBV13, the J gene TRBJ2-2, with 14 bases lining up with TRBD2. Per germline, CDR1 PRHDT and CDR2 FYEKMQ (reference sequence). The CDR3 has 19 residues. The V segment lost 5 bases and the J segment 5 bases; nucleotides outside the gene matches: 13. In nucleotides, the CDR3 is TGTGCCAGCAGCCCCACGGGACTAGCGGGAGTACCTGTGACCGGGGAGCTGTTTTTT. Translated: CASSPTGLAGVPVTGELFF.